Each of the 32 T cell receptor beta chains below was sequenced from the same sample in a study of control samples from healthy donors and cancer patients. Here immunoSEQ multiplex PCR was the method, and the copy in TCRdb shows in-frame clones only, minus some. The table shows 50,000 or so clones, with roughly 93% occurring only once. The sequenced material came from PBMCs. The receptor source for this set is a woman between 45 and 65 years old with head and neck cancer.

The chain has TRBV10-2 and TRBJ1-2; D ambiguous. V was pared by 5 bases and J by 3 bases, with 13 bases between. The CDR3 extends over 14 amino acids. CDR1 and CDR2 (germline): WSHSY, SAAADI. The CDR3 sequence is CASSPRGTYYGYTF. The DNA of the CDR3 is TGCGCCAGCAGTCCCCGGGGAACCTACTATGGCTACACCTTC.

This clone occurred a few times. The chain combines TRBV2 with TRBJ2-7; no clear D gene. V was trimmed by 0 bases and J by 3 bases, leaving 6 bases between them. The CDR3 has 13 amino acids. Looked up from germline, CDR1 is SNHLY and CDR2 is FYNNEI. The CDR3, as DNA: TGTGCCAGCAGTGAAGCCAGACTCTACGAGCAGTACTTC. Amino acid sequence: CASSEARLYEQYF.

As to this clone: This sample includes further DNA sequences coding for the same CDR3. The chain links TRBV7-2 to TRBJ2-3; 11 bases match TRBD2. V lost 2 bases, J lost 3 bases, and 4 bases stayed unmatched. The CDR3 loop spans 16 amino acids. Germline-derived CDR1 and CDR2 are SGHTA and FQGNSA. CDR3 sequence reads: CASSLWASGGTDTQYF. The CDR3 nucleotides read TGTGCCAGCAGCTTATGGGCTAGCGGGGGGACAGATACGCAGTATTTT. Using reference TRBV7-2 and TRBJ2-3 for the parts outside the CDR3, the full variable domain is GAGVSQSPSNKVTEKGKDVELRCDPISGHTALYWYRQSLGQGLEFLIYFQGNSAPDKSGLPSDRFSAERTGGSVSTLTIQRTQQEDSAVYLCASSLWASGGTDTQYFGPGTRLTVL.

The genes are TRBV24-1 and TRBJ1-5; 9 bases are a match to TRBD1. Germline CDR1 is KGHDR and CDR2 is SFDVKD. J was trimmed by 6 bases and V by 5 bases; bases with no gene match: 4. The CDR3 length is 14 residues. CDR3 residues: CATSGGQGGQPQHF. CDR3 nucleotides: TGTGCCACCAGTGGGGGACAGGGAGGTCAGCCCCAGCATTTT.

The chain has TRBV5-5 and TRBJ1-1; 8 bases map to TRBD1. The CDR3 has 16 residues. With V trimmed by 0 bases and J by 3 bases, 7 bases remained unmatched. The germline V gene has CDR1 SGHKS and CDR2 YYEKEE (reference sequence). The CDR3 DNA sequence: TGTGCCAGCAGCTTGGCCGGACAGGGACTTCACACTGAAGCTTTCTTT. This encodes CASSLAGQGLHTEAFF.

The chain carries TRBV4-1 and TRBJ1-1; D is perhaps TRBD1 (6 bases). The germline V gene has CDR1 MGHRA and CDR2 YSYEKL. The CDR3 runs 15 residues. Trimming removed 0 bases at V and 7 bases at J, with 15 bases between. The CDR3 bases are TGCGCCAGCAGCCAAGAGGGCAGGGGAGGAGGTGAAGCTTTCTTT. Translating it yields CASSQEGRGGGEAFF.

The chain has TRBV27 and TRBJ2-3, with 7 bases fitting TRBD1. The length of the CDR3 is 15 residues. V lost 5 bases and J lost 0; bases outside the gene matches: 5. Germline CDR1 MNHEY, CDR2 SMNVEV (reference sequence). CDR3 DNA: TGTGCCAGCAGTCCCAGACAGGGCAGCACAGATACGCAGTATTTT. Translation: CASSPRQGSTDTQYF.

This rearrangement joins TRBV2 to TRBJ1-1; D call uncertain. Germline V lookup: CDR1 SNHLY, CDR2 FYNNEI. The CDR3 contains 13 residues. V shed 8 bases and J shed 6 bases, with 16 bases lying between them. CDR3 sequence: CASWASVGAEAFF. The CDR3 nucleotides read TGTGCCAGCTGGGCCAGCGTCGGTGCTGAAGCTTTCTTT.

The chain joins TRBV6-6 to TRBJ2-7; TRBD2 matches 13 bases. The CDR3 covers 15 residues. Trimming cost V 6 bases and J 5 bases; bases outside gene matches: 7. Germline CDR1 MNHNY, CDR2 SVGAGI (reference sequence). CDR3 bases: TGTGCCAGCAGACCTGGACTAGCGGGAGTAGACGAGCAGTACTTC. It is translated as CASRPGLAGVDEQYF.

CDR3 protein: CAIRERTANTEAFF. The CDR3 region has the DNA TGTGCCATCAGAGAGAGGACAGCTAACACTGAAGCTTTCTTT. The chain carries TRBV10-3 and TRBJ1-1, with D perhaps TRBD1 (6 bases). The CDR3 length is 14 residues. Germline V lookup: CDR1 ENHRY, CDR2 SYGVKD. V gave up 6 bases and J gave up 2 bases, with 13 bases separating them.

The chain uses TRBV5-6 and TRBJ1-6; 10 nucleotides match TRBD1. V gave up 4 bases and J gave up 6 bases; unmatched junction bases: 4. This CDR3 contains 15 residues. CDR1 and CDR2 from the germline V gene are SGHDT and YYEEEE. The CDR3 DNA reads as TGTGCCAGCAGCCCCGGGACAGGGGCTAATTCACCCCTCCACTTT. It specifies CASSPGTGANSPLHF.

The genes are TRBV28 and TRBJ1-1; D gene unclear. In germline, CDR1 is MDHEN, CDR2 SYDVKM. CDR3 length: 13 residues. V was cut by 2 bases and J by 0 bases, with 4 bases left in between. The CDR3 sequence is CASSLHMNTEAFF. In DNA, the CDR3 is TGTGCCAGCAGTTTACATATGAACACTGAAGCTTTCTTT.

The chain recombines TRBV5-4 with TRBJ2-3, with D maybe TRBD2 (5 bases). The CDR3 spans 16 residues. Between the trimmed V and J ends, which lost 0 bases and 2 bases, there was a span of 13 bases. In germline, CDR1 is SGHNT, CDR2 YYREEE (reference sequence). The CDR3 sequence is CASSLDRETNTDTQYF. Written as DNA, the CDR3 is TGTGCCAGCAGCTTGGATAGAGAGACTAACACAGATACGCAGTATTTT.

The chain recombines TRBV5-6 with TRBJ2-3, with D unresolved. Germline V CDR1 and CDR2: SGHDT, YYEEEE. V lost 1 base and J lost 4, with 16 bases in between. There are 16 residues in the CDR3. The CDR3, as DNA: TGTGCCAGCAGCTTGAGGTCAACTGGGTTGGCAGATACGCAGTATTTT. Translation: CASSLRSTGLADTQYF.

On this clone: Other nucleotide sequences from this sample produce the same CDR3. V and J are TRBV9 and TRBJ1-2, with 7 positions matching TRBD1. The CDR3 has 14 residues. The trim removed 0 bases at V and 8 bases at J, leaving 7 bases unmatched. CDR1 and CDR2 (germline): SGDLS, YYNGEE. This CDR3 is CASSVDRGGGGYTF. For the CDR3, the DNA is TGTGCCAGCAGCGTAGACAGGGGCGGTGGGGGCTACACCTTC. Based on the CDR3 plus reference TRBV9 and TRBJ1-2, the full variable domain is DSGVTQTPKHLITATGQRVTLRCSPRSGDLSVYWYQQSLDQGLQFLIQYYNGEERAKGNILERFSAQQFPDLHSELNLSSLELGDSALYFCASSVDRGGGGYTFGSGTRLTVV.

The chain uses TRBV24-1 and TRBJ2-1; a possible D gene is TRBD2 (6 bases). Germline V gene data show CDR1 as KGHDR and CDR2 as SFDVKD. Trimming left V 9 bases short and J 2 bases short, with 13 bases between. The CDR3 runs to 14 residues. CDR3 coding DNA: TGTGCCACCCAGGGACTCCCTCCCTACAATGAGCAGTTCTTC. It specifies CATQGLPPYNEQFF.

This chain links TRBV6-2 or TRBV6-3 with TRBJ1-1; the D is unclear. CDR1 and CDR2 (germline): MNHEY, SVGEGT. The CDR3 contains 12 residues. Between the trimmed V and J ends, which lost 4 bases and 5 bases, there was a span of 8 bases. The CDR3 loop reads CASSFPPTEAFF. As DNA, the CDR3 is TGTGCCAGCAGTTTTCCGCCAACTGAAGCTTTCTTT.

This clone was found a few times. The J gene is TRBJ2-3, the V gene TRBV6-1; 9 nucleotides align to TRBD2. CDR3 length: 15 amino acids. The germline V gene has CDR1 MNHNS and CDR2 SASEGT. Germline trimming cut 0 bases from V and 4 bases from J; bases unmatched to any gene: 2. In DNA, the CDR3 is TGTGCCAGCAGTGAAGCCCTAGCGGGACCAGATACGCAGTATTTT. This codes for CASSEALAGPDTQYF.

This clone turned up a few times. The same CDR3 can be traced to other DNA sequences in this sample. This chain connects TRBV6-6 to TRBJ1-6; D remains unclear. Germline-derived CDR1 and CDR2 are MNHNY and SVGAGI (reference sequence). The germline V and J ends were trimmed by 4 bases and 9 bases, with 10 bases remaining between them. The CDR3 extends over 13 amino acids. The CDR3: CASSSTGISPLHF. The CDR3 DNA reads TGTGCCAGCAGTTCCACCGGGATTTCACCCCTCCACTTT.

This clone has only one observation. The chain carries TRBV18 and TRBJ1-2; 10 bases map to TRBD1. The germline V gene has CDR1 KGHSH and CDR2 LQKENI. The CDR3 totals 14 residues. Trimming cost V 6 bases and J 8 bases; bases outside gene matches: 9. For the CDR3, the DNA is TGTGCCAGCTCGCCCGAGGGACAGGGGAGCGGCTACACCTTC. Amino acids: CASSPEGQGSGYTF.

The CDR3 bases are TGTGCCAGCAGCTCAGGCTCCCCCACAGGGAGCGGGACACCCCTCCACTTT. Amino acids: CASSSGSPTGSGTPLHF. The rearrangement uses TRBV5-5 and TRBJ1-6; tentative D call: TRBD1 (6 bases). V lost 3 bases, J lost 11 bases, and 24 bases lay in between. This CDR3 has 17 residues. Germline CDR1 SGHKS, CDR2 YYEKEE (reference sequence).

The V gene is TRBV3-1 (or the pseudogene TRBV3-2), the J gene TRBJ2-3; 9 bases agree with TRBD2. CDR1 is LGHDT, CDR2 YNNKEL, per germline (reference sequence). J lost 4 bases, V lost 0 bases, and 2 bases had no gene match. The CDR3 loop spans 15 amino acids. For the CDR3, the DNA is TGTGCCAGCAGCCAAGAGCGGGGGGGAGCAGATACGCAGTATTTT. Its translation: CASSQERGGADTQYF.

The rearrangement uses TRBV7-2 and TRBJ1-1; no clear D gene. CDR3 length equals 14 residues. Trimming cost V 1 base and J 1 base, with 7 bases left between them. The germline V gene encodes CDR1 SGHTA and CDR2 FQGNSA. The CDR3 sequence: CASSLVKGNTEAFF. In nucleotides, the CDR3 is TGTGCCAGCAGCTTAGTGAAAGGGAACACTGAAGCTTTCTTT.

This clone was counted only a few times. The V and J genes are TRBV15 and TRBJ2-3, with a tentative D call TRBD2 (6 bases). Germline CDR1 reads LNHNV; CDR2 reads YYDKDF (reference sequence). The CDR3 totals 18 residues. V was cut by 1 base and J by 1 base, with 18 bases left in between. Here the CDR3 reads CATSRGTQAGLGTDTQYF. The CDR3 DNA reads TGTGCCACCAGCAGAGGAACCCAGGCGGGGCTCGGCACAGATACGCAGTATTTT.

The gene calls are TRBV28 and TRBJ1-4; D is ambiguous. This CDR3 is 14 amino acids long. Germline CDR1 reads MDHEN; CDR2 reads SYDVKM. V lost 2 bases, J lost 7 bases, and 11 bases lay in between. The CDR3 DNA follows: TGTGCCAGCAGTTTAACCCGAGTCTCTGAAAAACTGTTTTTT. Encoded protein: CASSLTRVSEKLFF.

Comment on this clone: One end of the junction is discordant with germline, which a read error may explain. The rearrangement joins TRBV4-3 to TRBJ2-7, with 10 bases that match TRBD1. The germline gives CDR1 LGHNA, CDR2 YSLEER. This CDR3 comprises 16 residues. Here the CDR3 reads CASSQSGTGERYGQYF. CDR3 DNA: TGCGCCAGCAGCCAGTCCGGGACAGGGGAACGCTACGGGCAGTACTTC.

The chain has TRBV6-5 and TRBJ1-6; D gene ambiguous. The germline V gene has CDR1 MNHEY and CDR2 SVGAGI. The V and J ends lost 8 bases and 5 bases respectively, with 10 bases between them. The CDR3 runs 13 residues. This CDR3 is CASWWGDNSPLHF. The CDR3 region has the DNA TGTGCCAGCTGGTGGGGAGATAATTCACCCCTCCACTTT.

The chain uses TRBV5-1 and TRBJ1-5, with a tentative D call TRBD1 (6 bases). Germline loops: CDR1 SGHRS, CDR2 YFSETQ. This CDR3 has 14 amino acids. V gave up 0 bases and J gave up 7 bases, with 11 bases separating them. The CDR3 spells CASSLATGEQPQHF. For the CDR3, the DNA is TGCGCCAGCAGCTTGGCGACAGGAGAACAGCCCCAGCATTTT.

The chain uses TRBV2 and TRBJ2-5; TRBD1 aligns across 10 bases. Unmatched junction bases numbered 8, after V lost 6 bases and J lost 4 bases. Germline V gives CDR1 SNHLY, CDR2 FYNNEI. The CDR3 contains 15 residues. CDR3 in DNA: TGTGCCAGCAGGCCGACCGGGACAGGGGTAGAGACCCAGTACTTC. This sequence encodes CASRPTGTGVETQYF.

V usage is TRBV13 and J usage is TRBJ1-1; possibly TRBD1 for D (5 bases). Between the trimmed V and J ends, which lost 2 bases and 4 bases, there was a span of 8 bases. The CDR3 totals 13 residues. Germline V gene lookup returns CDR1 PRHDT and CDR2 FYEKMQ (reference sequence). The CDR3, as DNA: TGTGCCAGCAGCTTACGTGGGGGCACTGAAGCTTTCTTT. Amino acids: CASSLRGGTEAFF. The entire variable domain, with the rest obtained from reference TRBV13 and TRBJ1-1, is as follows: AAGVIQSPRHLIKEKRETATLKCYPIPRHDTVYWYQQGPGQDPQFLISFYEKMQSDKGSIPDRFSAQQFSDYHSELNMSSLELGDSALYFCASSLRGGTEAFFGQGTRLTVV.

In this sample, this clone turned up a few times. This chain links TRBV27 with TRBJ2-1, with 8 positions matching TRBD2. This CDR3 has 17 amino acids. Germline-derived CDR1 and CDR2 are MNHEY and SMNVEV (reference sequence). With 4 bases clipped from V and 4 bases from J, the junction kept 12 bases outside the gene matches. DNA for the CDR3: TGTGCCAGCAGTTCCACTCCTAGCGGGCTGGCGTACAATGAGCAGTTCTTC. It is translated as CASSSTPSGLAYNEQFF.

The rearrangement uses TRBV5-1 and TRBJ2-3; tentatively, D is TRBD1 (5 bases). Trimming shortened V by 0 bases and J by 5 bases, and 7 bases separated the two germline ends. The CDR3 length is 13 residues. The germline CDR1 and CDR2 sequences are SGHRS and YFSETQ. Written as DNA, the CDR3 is TGCGCCAGCAGCTTGGCGACAGAAGATACGCAGTATTTT. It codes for CASSLATEDTQYF. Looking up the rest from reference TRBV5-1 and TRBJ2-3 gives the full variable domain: KAGVTQTPRYLIKTRGQQVTLSCSPISGHRSVSWYQQTPGQGLQFLFEYFSETQRNKGNFPGRFSGRQFSNSRSEMNVSTLELGDSALYLCASSLATEDTQYFGPGTRLTVL.